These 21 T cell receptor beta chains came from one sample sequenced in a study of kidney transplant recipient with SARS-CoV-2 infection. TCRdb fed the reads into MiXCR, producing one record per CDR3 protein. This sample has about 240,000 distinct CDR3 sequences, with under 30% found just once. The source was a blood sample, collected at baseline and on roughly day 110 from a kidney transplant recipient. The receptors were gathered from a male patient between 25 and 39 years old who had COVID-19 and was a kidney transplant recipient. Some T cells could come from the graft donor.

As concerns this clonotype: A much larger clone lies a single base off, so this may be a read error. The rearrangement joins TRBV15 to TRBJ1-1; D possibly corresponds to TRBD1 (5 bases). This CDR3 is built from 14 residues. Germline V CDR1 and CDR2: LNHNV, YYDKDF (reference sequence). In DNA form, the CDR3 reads TGTGCCACCGGCAGAGAGGGAGGGGTGCCTGAAGCTTTCTTT. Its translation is CATGREGGVPEAFF.

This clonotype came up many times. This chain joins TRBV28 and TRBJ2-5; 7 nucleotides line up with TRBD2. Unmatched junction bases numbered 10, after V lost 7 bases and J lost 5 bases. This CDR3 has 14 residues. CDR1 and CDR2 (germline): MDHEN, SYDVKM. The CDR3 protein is CASTPGGSVETQYF. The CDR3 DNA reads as TGTGCCAGCACCCCAGGCGGGAGCGTGGAGACCCAGTACTTC.

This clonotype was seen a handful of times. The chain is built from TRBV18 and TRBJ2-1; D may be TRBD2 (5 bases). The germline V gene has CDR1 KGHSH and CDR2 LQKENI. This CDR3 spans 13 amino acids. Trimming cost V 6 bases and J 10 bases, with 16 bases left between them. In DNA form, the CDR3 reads TGTGCCAGCTCCCCGGACCAGACGGGAGAGCAGTTCTTC. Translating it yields CASSPDQTGEQFF.

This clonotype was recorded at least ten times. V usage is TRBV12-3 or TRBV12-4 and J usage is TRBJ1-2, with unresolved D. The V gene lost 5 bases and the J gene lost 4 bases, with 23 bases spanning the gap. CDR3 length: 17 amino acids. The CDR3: CASSKPSTAGKTYGYTF. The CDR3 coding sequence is TGTGCCAGCAGTAAACCATCCACAGCAGGAAAGACCTATGGCTACACCTTC.

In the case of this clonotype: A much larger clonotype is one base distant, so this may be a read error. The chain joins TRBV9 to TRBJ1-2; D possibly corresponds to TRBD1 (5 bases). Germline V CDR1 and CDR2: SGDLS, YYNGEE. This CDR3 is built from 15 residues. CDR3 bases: TGTGCCAGCATCGGACGGCTCCGGGGGGTCTATGGCTACGCCTTC. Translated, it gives CASIGRLRGVYGYAF. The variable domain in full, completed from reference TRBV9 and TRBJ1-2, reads DSGVTQTPKHLITATGQRVTLRCSPRSGDLSVYWYQQSLDQGLQFLIQYYNGEERAKGNILERFSAQQFPDLHSELNLSSLELGDSALYFCASIGRLRGVYGYAFGSGTRLTVV.

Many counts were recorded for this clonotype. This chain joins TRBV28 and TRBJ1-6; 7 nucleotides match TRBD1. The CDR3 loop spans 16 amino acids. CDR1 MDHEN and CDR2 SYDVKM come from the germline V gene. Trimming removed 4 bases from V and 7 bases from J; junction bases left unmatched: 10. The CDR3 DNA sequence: TGTGCCAGCAGTTCTACCCCTGACAGGGTGAATTCACCCCTCCACTTT. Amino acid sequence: CASSSTPDRVNSPLHF.

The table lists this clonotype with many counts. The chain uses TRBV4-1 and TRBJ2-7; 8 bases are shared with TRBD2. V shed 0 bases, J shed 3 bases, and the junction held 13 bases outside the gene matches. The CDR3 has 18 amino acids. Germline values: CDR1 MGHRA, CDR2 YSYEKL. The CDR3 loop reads CASSQEILEAGGVYEQYF. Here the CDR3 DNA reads TGCGCCAGCAGCCAAGAAATTCTAGAGGCGGGAGGTGTCTACGAGCAGTACTTC.

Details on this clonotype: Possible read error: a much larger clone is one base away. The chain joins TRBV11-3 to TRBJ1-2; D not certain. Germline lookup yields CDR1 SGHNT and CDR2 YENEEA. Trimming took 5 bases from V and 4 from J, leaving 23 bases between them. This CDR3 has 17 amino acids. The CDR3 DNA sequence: TGTGCCAGCAGCGCGATAATCGATCTCGGAAGGACCTATGGCTACACCTTC. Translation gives CASSAIIDLGRTYGYTF.

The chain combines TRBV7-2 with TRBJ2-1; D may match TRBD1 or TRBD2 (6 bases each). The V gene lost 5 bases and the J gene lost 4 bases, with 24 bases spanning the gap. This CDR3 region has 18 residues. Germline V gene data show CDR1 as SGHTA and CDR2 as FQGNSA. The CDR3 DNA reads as TGTGCCAGCAGCGTTAGGGGGGCTAGCAGGCCAGTATACAATGAGCAGTTCTTC. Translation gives CASSVRGASRPVYNEQFF.

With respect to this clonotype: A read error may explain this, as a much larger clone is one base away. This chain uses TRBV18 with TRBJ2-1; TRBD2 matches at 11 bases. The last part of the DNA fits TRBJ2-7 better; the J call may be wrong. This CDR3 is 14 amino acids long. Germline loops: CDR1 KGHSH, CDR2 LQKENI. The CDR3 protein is CASSIAGGYYEQYF. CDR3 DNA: TGTGCCAGCTCGATAGCGGGAGGGTACTACGAGCAGTACTTC.

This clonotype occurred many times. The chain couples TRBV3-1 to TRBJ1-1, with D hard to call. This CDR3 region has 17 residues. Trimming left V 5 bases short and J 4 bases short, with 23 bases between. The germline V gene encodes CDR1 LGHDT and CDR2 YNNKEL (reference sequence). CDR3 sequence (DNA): TGTGCCAGCAGCATAGGGATTCCCATTTCAATTCGCACTGAAGCTTTCTTT. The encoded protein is CASSIGIPISIRTEAFF.

The CDR3 region is CASSFSSVPQETQYF. Written as DNA, the CDR3 is TGTGCCAGCAGTTTTAGTTCTGTCCCCCAAGAGACCCAGTACTTC. This chain connects TRBV27 to TRBJ2-5; D is unclear. Trimming shortened V by 3 bases and J by 1 base, and 12 bases separated the two germline ends. Germline V gene data show CDR1 as MNHEY and CDR2 as SMNVEV (reference sequence). CDR3 length equals 15 residues.

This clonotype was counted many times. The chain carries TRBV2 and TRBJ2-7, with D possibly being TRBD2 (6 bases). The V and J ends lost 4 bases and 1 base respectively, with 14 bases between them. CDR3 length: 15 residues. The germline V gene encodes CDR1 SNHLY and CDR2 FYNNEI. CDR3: CASSAQGLPSYEQYF. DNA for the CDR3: TGTGCCAGCAGTGCTCAGGGACTTCCTTCCTACGAGCAGTACTTC. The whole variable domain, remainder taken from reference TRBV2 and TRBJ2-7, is EPEVTQTPSHQVTQMGQEVILRCVPISNHLYFYWYRQILGQKVEFLVSFYNNEISEKSEIFDDQFSVERPDGSNFTLKIRSTKLEDSAMYFCASSAQGLPSYEQYFGPGTRLTVT.

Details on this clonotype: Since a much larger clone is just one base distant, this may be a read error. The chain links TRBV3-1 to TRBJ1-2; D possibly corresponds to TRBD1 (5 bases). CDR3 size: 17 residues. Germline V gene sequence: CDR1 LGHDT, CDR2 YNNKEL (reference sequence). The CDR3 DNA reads TGTGCCAGCAGCGGGACCGCCACCCTTCGAAAGACCTATGGCTACGCCTTC. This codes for CASSGTATLRKTYGYAF.

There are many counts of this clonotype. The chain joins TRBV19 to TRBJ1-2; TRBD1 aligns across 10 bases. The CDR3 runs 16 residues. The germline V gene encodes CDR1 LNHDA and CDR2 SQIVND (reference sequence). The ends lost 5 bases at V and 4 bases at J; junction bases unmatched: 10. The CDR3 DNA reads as TGTGCCAGTAGTCCTTCCCGGGACAGGGGCCCCTATGGCTACACCTTC. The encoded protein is CASSPSRDRGPYGYTF.

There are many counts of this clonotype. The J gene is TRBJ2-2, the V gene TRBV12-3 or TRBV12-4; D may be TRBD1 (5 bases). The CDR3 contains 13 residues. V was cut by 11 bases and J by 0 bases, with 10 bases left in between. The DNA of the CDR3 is TGTGCCGGTCGACAGACGAACACCGGGGAGCTGTTTTTT. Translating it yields CAGRQTNTGELFF.

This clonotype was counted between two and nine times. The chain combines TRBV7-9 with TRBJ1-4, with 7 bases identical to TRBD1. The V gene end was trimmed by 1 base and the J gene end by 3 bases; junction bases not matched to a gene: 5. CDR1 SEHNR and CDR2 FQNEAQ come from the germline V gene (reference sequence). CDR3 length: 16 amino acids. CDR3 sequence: CASSLGEGTANEKLFF. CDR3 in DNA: TGTGCCAGCAGCTTAGGGGAAGGGACAGCTAATGAAAAACTGTTTTTT.

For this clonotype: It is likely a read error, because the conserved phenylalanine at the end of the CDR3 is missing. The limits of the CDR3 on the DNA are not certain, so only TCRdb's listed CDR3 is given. This chain's CDR3 is CASSARAGGGKTEGDTG. The V and J genes are TRBV6-2 or TRBV6-3 and TRBJ1-2; TRBD1 is the table's D call, not checked against the DNA. From its first to its last residue, the CDR3 has 17 amino acids. Germline V gives CDR1 MNHEY, CDR2 SVGEGT.

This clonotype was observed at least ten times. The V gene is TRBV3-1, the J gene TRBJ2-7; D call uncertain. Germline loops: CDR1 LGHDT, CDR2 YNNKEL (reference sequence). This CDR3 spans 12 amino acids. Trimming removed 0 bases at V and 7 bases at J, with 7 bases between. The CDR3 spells CASSQDLREQYF. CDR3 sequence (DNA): TGTGCCAGCAGCCAAGATTTGCGAGAGCAGTACTTC.

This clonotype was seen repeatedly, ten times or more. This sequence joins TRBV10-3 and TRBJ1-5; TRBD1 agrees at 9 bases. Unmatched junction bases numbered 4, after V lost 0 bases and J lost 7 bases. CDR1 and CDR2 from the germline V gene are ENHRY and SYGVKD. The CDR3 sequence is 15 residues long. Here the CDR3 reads CAISESNRGHQPQHF. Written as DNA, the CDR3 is TGTGCCATCAGTGAGTCGAACAGGGGGCACCAGCCCCAGCATTTT.

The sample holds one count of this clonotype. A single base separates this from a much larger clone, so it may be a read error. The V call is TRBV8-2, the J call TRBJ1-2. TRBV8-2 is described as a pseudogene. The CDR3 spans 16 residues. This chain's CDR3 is CGSELGDSRKAYGYTF. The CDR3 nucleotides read TGTGGCAGTGAATTGGGTGATAGCCGAAAGGCCTATGGCTACACCTTC.